Listed below are T cell receptor beta chains from one sample, sequenced in a study of OX40 agonist ivuxolimab in advanced cancers. Produced via immunoSEQ multiplex PCR; TCRdb's table is partial and in-frame only. Among some 77,000 clones, 80% to 95% were seen once, and the ten largest hold 0.32%. This specimen consisted of CD4+ or CD8+ T cells sorted from blood, obtained in a trial of the OX40 agonist ivuxolimab. Source of these receptors: an adult with an advanced solid tumor such as melanoma, head and neck, liver or kidney cancer. CDR3s include the opening cysteine and the closing phenylalanine or tryptophan. D genes are given only for firm matches. The size field is filled for only some rows; it gives once, few, many or a size class.

V gene	D gene	clone size	J gene	CDR3 DNA	CDR3 protein
TRBV10-1	.	once	TRBJ2-1	TGCGCCAGCAGATCCCCGGAGGGGGCGAGAGACAATGAGCAGTTCTTC	CASRSPEGARDNEQFF
TRBV6-5	TRBD1	.	TRBJ1-1	TGTGCCAGCAGCACACAGGGGATAGGGAACACTGAAGCTTTCTTT	CASSTQGIGNTEAFF
TRBV27	.	.	TRBJ1-4	TGTGCCAGCATGAAAACTGGGATTGCTGGTGAAAAACTGTTTTTT	CASMKTGIAGEKLFF
TRBV21-1	.	.	TRBJ2-7	TGTGCCAGCAGCAACGGCGAAGCGGGAGGGCCGCACGAGCAGTACTTC	CASSNGEAGGPHEQYF
TRBV27	TRBD1	.	TRBJ1-1	TGTGCCAGCAGTTTAAACCCGACAGGGTCGGTCACTGAAGCTTTCTTT	CASSLNPTGSVTEAFF
TRBV7-9	.	.	TRBJ2-5	TGTGCCAGCAGCTCTAGTCGGGGCCGGGGGAACCAAGAGACCCAGTACTTC	CASSSSRGRGNQETQYF
TRBV4-1	.	.	TRBJ1-4	TGCGCCAGCAGCCAAGAAGGGCGGCCTAATGAAAAACTGTTTTTT	CASSQEGRPNEKLFF
TRBV6-1	.	.	TRBJ1-5	TGTGCCAGCAGTGAAGCGGGGGGCGGCAATCAGCCCCAGCATTTT	CASSEAGGGNQPQHF
TRBV10-1	.	.	TRBJ2-1	TGCGCCAGCAGTGTAAGGATCGACCGGGAGCAGTTCTTC	CASSVRIDREQFF
TRBV5-1	TRBD2	.	TRBJ2-1	TGCGCCAGCAGCTTAGGGTTAGCGGGAGGGCTTGAGCAGTTCTTC	CASSLGLAGGLEQFF
TRBV2	TRBD1	.	TRBJ2-5	TGTGCCAGCAGCCTAGGACAGGGTGGCGGGACCCAGTACTTC	CASSLGQGGGTQYF
TRBV2	TRBD2	once	TRBJ2-3	TGTGCCAGCAGGGTGGGACTAGCGGGGGCGAAGACAGATACGCAGTATTTT	CASRVGLAGAKTDTQYF
TRBV14	TRBD2	.	TRBJ2-3	TGTGCCAGCAGCCAAGAAAGGACTAGGATTTCAGATACGCAGTATTTT	CASSQERTRISDTQYF
TRBV7-9	TRBD1	.	TRBJ1-5	TGTGCCAGCAGCTGGACAGGGTCTCAGCCCCAGCATTTT	CASSWTGSQPQHF
TRBV5-1	.	.	TRBJ2-7	TGCGCCAGCAGCCCCGGGACCCAATACGAGCAGTACTTC	CASSPGTQYEQYF
TRBV7-2	.	.	TRBJ2-7	TGTGCCAGCAGCCCGGGTGAGGGACGGGCAAACAACTACGAGCAGTACTTC	CASSPGEGRANNYEQYF
TRBV27	.	.	TRBJ2-7	TGTGCCAGCAGATTGGGAGCCCCGCCTACCTACGAGCAGTACTTC	CASRLGAPPTYEQYF
TRBV28	TRBD1	once	TRBJ1-4	TGTGCCAGCAGTTCGTCGTCGGGACAGGGGGCAACTAATGAAAAACTGTTTTTT	CASSSSSGQGATNEKLFF
TRBV2	TRBD1	.	TRBJ1-2	TGTGCCAGCAGTGGGACCGGGACAGGGAGTGGCTACACCTTC	CASSGTGTGSGYTF
TRBV19	TRBD1	.	TRBJ2-6	TGTGCCAGTGGAGACAGGGTCTCTGGGGCCAACGTCCTGACTTTC	CASGDRVSGANVLTF
TRBV10-1	.	.	TRBJ1-1	TGCGCCAGCAGTGACCCACAGGAGAACACTGAAGCTTTCTTT	CASSDPQENTEAFF
TRBV25-1	TRBD1	.	TRBJ2-5	TGTGCCAGCAGGGGGGACAGGGGAGAGACCCAGTACTTC	CASRGDRGETQYF
TRBV28	TRBD1	once	TRBJ1-3	TGTGCCAGCAGTACAGGGGGTGCGGGTTCTGGAAACACCATATATTTT	CASSTGGAGSGNTIYF
TRBV18	.	.	TRBJ1-1	TGTGCCAGCTCACCACCGCTCGCTGAAGCTTTCTTT	CASSPPLAEAFF
TRBV7-2	TRBD1	.	TRBJ2-7	TGTGCCAGCAGCTCACAGACAGGGGTACCCTACGAGCAGTACTTC	CASSSQTGVPYEQYF
TRBV5-1	TRBD2	.	TRBJ2-5	TGCGCCAGCAGCTTGGCGATAGCGGGGGGTCAAGAGACCCAGTACTTC	CASSLAIAGGQETQYF
TRBV5-1	.	.	TRBJ2-5	TGCGCCAGCAGGGACCTCGGACTGGGACAAGAGACCCAGTACTTC	CASRDLGLGQETQYF
TRBV19	TRBD2	once	TRBJ2-1	TGTGCCAGTAGTATAGGGGCCCTACTAGCGGGGGTCCCTGAGCAGTTCTTC	CASSIGALLAGVPEQFF
TRBV4-3	.	.	TRBJ2-6	TGCGCCAGCAGCCAAGACATCGCGTCTGGGGCCAACGTCCTGACTTTC	CASSQDIASGANVLTF
TRBV19	.	.	TRBJ2-1	TGTGCCAGTAGTATAGATGAGGCGGGGAGTCGGTCGAAAGTGTTCTTC	CASSIDEAGSRSKVFF
TRBV18	TRBD1	.	TRBJ1-5	TGTGCCAGCTCACCGCCCGGGACAGGGCAGAATCAGCCCCAGCATTTT	CASSPPGTGQNQPQHF
TRBV7-2	.	.	TRBJ2-7	TGTGCCAGCAGCCCAGACTGGACATCGTTATCCGAGCAGTACTTC	CASSPDWTSLSEQYF
TRBV7-9	.	.	TRBJ1-4	TGTGCCAGCAGCTTAGTGTCCGGGGATGACGAAAAACTGTTTTTT	CASSLVSGDDEKLFF
TRBV10-3	.	.	TRBJ2-2	TGTGCCATCAGCGAGGAGATAACCCGAACCGGGGAGCTGTTTTTT	CAISEEITRTGELFF
TRBV4-3	.	.	TRBJ2-3	TGCGCCAGCGGGACCCAGGGCACAGATACGCAGTATTTT	CASGTQGTDTQYF
TRBV29-1	TRBD2	once	TRBJ2-1	TGCAGCGTTGAAGATCTGGGCGGGGGGGCCTTTGAGCAGTTCTTC	CSVEDLGGGAFEQFF
TRBV7-9	.	.	TRBJ2-5	TGTGCCAGCAGCTTAGCGCTAACCAGGAACCAAGAGACCCAGTACTTC	CASSLALTRNQETQYF
TRBV5-1	.	once	TRBJ2-5	TGCGCCAGCAGCCCCCAGGAGGAGACCCAGTACTTC	CASSPQEETQYF
TRBV27	TRBD2	.	TRBJ2-1	TGTGCCAGCAGTTTATGGGGGACTAGCGGGAGTGGGGACAATGAGCAGTTCTTC	CASSLWGTSGSGDNEQFF
TRBV27	.	.	TRBJ1-5	TGTGCCAGCAGTTCTAGGACCGTCCCTAAGGGGGAGCCCCAGCATTTT	CASSSRTVPKGEPQHF
TRBV5-1	.	.	TRBJ1-2	TGCGCCAGCAGCTCGGGGACGACAGGTATGGCCTATGGCTACACCTTC	CASSSGTTGMAYGYTF
TRBV19	.	once	TRBJ2-3	TGTGCCAGTAGTACGATAGATACGCAGTATTTT	CASSTIDTQYF
TRBV7-2	.	.	TRBJ2-1	TGTGCCAGCAGCCCCCTCGACAGGCCTCGCAATGAGCAGTTCTTC	CASSPLDRPRNEQFF
TRBV28	.	.	TRBJ2-7	TGTGCCAGCAACTCCGGGCCCTACGAGCAGTACTTC	CASNSGPYEQYF
TRBV19	TRBD1	.	TRBJ1-3	TGTGCCAGTAGTAGACAGGGGTTTGTCGGAAACACCATATATTTT	CASSRQGFVGNTIYF
TRBV15	.	.	TRBJ2-2	TGTGCCACCAGCAGAGGGGCCGACACCGGGGAGCTGTTTTTT	CATSRGADTGELFF
TRBV6-6	TRBD1	few	TRBJ2-3	TGTGCCAGCAGTTCCCCGGACAGGGGGGAAACAGATACGCAGTATTTT	CASSSPDRGETDTQYF
TRBV7-2	TRBD1	.	TRBJ2-5	TGTGCCAGCAGCTATGACAGGGTAACACAGACCCAGTACTTC	CASSYDRVTQTQYF